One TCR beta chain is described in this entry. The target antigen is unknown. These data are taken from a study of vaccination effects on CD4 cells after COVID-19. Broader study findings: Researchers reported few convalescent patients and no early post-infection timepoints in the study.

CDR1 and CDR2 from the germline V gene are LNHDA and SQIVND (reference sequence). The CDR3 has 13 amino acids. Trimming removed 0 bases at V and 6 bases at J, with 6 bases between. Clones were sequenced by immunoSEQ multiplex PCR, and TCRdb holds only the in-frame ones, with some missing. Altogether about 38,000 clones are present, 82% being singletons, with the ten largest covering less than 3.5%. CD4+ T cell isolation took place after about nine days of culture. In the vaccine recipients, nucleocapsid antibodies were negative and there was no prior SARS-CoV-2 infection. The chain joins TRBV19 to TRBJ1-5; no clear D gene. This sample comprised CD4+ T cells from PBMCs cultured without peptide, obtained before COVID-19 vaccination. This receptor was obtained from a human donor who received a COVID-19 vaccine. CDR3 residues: CASSIDPVQPQHF. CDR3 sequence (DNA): TGTGCCAGTAGTATAGATCCTGTTCAGCCCCAGCATTTT.